The 2 T cell receptor beta chains below come from one sample, sequenced in a study of blood T cells in healthy people across ages. The second PCR ran roughly 6 to 11 cycles with a sample-barcoded 5' primer and J-beta primers. TCRdb ran MiXCR on the 5' RACE reads and lists one entry per CDR3 protein. The sample lists 850,000 to 1,000,000 distinct CDR3 sequences; roughly 51% were seen once. The source material was blood. These receptors all come from a woman between 55 and 75 years old in good health.

J is TRBJ2-3 and V is TRBV5-1; D perhaps matches TRBD2 (6 bases). The V end was cut by 1 base, the J end by 1 base, with 13 bases between. The CDR3 spans 16 residues. CDR1 and CDR2 from the germline V gene are SGHRS and YFSETQ. CDR3 in amino acids: CASSLSASAGTDTQYF. The CDR3 nucleotides are TGCGCCAGCAGCTTGAGTGCTAGCGCTGGCACAGATACGCAGTATTTT.

The chain joins TRBV9 to TRBJ2-7; a weak D match, TRBD1 (6 bases). Germline V gene data show CDR1 as SGDLS and CDR2 as YYNGEE. V was cut by 0 bases and J by 5 bases, with 18 bases left in between. The CDR3 totals 16 residues. Written as DNA, the CDR3 is TGTGCCAGCAGCGTAGGGGAACTTGACAGGACCCACGAGCAGTACTTC. Translated, it gives CASSVGELDRTHEQYF.